This T cell receptor beta chain was identified in a study of blood T cell repertoires in COVID-19 (dated by TCRdb to the early 2020s). Background for the entire study: Samples covering the acute and convalescent phases of COVID-19 were provided by collaborators in the United States, Italy and Spain. The repertoires were made available in a free public database intended to serve as a resource for research on the immune response to SARS-CoV-2. HLA class I and class II types, where available, came from metadata supplied by the sample provider rather than from assay-based typing. Deeply sampled blood TCRbeta repertoires from subjects exposed to, actively infected with, or recovered from COVID-19 were included in the dataset. The material from the prospective study consisted of cDNA or gDNA derived from T cells, B-cell-depleted T cells, or PBMCs. The samples were drawn from two sources: the first 160 participants of the ongoing ImmuneRACE study, and about 1,300 subjects contributed by 6 global collaborators. Nearly every sample came with metadata listing a de-identified subject ID, COVID-19 status, age in years and sex.

Each collaborating institution followed its own protocols to collect whole blood in K2EDTA tubes. Collaborator samples were shipped for TCRbeta analysis as frozen whole blood, isolated PBMCs, or DNA extracted from either sample type. The immunoSEQ Assay, a bias-controlled multiplex PCR, was used to amplify TCRbeta CDR3 regions from genomic DNA. As for the original processing: The number of nucleated cells in each sample was estimated from the amplification of reference gene primers within the assay. Sequence reads were collapsed and filtered to measure the absolute abundance of every unique TCRbeta CDR3 rearrangement. For each sample, productive Simpson clonality was calculated by taking the square root of Simpson's diversity index across productive rearrangements. This is the immuneACCESS table as TCRdb keeps it, with only in-frame sequences that have V and J called. A part of the clones is gone; compared with another copy, unresolved V genes explain less than half, and the rest is unexplained. For V, J and clone size, that table is used; D and trimming come from the DNA. The sample data list some 30,000 clones, and approximately 85% of these were observed just once. Jointly, the top ten make up approximately 6.3% of the sample.

Concerning this clone: The clone's antigen remains unknown. Base quality data are lacking; no much larger clone is found one base away.

Study-level results and caveats: The amount of clinical and demographic metadata varied by source and participant and was provided uncurated.

According to the germline V gene (reference sequence), CDR1 reads SGHNT and CDR2 reads YYREEE. Unmatched junction bases come to 14, with V trimmed by 3 bases and J by 6 bases. Inclusive of the bounding cysteine and phenylalanine, the CDR3 is 18 residues long. This entry keeps only the CDR3 DNA: 54 bases, framed from base 1. The sequenced sample was peripheral blood. This clonotype was obtained from a man in his fifties or sixties with active COVID-19. Recombination linked TRBV5-4 to TRBJ2-1, with 11 bases aligning to TRBD2. This receptor has the CDR3 CASSSGGPLAGGSNEQFF. The DNA reads TGTGCCAGCAGCTCGGGAGGGCCCCTAGCGGGAGGTTCCAATGAGCAGTTCTTC.